This T cell receptor beta chain was documented in a study of memory CD4+ T cells and cytomegalovirus serostatus (dated by TCRdb to 2018 to 2020). Study-level background: The cohort comprised about 33 healthy Belgian adults, 9 CMV seropositive and 24 CMV seronegative. CD4+ memory TCRbeta repertoires of a Belgian cohort with known cytomegalovirus serostatus were sequenced in order to replicate a published TCR-based CMV serostatus classifier.

Genomic DNA was extracted from sorted cells with the Quick-DNA Microprep Kit. TCRbeta DNA was amplified with the immunoSEQ hsTCRbeta kit following the manufacturer's protocol. TCRbeta libraries were sequenced on an Illumina MiSeq instrument. The original methods were these. After out-of-frame sequences were removed, under 2.5 million distinct TCRbeta sequences remained, averaging roughly 67,000 per individual. Two values were used to score each individual: the count of roughly 180 previously reported CMV-associated TCRbeta sequences and the total count of productive distinct TCRbeta sequences. A beta-binomial model was reimplemented in Python, and scikit-learn random forests with default parameters were trained on data from the US cohort. Classifier performance on the Belgian cohort was summarized as median AUC with percentile confidence intervals over 10,000 bootstrap iterations. TCRdb holds this immuneACCESS table with in-frame rearrangements only. Some clones are missing; in checked studies, unresolved V genes explain under half, and the rest has no known cause. V, J and clone size are those of that table, while D and trimming were read from the DNA. The sample includes about 80,000 clones, with roughly 80% observed a single time. The ten largest clones take up roughly 0.85% of the sample.

Results the study describes overall, beyond this receptor: Among the 150 to 200 previously reported CMV-associated TCRbeta sequences, some 67 showed up in the CD4+ memory repertoires, with each one found in between one and five individuals. Only CD4+CD45RO+ memory cells were sequenced, in contrast to the original study, which included naive and memory CD4+ and CD8+ populations. The results were interpreted as suggesting that the CMV-associated TCR signature is largely present in the CD4+ memory repertoire. For CMV serostatus prediction, a median bootstrapped AUC of roughly 0.94 was reached with the original framework, and a median bootstrapped AUC of 0.91 was reached with a US-trained random forest. On the Belgian cohort, the classifier based on the original framework reached a median bootstrapped AUC of about 0.95, with a 95% CI of 0.76-1.00.

For this clone: Its binding antigen is unknown. Base qualities are missing; no much larger clone stands one base away.

A FACSAria II was used to sort memory CD4+ T cells, defined as single viable CD3+CD4+CD8-CD45RO+ cells. CMV serostatus was determined with a Roche Elecsys assay detecting serum IgG against CMV pp150, pp28, p38 and p52. Once the samples were thawed, total CD4+ T cells were enriched through positive selection using CD4 magnetic microbeads. The samples came from a separate study whose specific focus was interrogating the CD4+ T cell memory repertoire. Peripheral blood mononuclear cells were isolated and cryopreserved according to standard operating procedures, and serum was stored at -80 degrees C. The staining relied on CD3-PerCP (BW264/56), CD4-APC (RPA-T4), CD45RO-PE (UCHT1) and CD8-Pacific Orange (3B5) antibodies, and Sytox blue was used to exclude non-viable cells. Including the terminal cysteine and phenylalanine, the CDR3 comprises 15 residues. The entry retains the CDR3 DNA only, 45 bases that are in frame from base 1. From a lookup of the germline V gene (reference sequence), CDR1 and CDR2 are SEHNR and FQNEAQ. Here V drops 5 bases and J drops 4 bases, and the junction holds 7 bases not matched to any gene.

The sequence was obtained from an adult in good health and CMV-seronegative. This chain joins TRBV7-9 to TRBJ1-2; the central 10 bases match TRBD1. The sequenced sample consisted of memory CD4+ T cells from blood. The nucleotide sequence reads as follows: TGTGCCAGCAGCCTCAGGGGACAGGGGACCTATGGCTACACCTTC. This encodes CASSLRGQGTYGYTF.